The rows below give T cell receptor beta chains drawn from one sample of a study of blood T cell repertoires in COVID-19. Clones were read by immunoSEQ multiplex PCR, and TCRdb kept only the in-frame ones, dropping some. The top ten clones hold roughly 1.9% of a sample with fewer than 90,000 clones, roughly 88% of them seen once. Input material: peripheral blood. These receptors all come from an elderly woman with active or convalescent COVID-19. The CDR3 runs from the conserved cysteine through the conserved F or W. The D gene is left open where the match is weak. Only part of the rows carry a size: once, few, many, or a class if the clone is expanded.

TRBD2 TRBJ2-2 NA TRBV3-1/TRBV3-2 TGTGCCAGCAGCCACGAGTTCGCGACTAGCGGCACCGGGGAGCTGTTTTTT CASSHEFATSGTGELFF
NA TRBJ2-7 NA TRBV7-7 TGTGCCAGCAGCTTATTTAGCGGCGGGCCCTACGAGCAGTACTTC CASSLFSGGPYEQYF
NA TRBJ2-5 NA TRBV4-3 TGCGCCAGCAGATTTAGGGGGGGCCCCCAGTACTTC CASRFRGGPQYF
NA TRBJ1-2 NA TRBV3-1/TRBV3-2 TGTGCCAGCAGCCAAGGGACCGGGACAATGTATGGCTACACCTTC CASSQGTGTMYGYTF
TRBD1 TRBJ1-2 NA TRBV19 TGTGCCAGTAGTTTAAGGGGGCGGGATGGCTACACCTTC CASSLRGRDGYTF
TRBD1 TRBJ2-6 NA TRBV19 TGTGCCAGTAGTCAGACAGGGTCTGGGGCCAACGTCCTGACTTTC CASSQTGSGANVLTF
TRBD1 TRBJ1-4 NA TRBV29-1 TGCAGCGTTGAACCGGGACAGGGTGAAAAACTGTTTTTT CSVEPGQGEKLFF
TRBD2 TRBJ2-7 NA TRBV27 TGTGCCAGCAGTTTGGGGGAGGGGGAGCAGTACTTC CASSLGEGEQYF
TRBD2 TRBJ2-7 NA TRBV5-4 TGTGCCAGCAGCTCTGGGAGCGGGAGGAGGGATGCCTACGAGCAGTACTTC CASSSGSGRRDAYEQYF
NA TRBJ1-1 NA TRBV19 TGTGCCAGTAGTAGGGGACTTACGCCCCTCACTGAAGCTTTCTTT CASSRGLTPLTEAFF
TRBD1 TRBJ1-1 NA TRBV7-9 TGTGCCAGCAGCTCATGGACAGGGTCAACTGGGCTTGAAGCTTTCTTT CASSSWTGSTGLEAFF
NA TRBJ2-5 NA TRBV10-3 TGTGCCATCAGTGGAGCGGCCTTAGGAGAGACCCAGTACTTC CAISGAALGETQYF
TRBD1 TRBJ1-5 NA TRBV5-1 TGCGCCAGCAGCTTGCTGACAGGGGTTGGTCAGCCCCAGCATTTT CASSLLTGVGQPQHF
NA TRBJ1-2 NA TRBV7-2 TGTGCCAGCAGCTTAGGTGTCCAGTATGGCTACACCTTC CASSLGVQYGYTF
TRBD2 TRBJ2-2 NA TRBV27 TGTGCCAGCAGTCGTAGTAGCGGGAGGGTGTACACCGGGGAGCTGTTTTTT CASSRSSGRVYTGELFF
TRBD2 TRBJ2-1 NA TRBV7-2 TGTGCCAGCAGTCTCAGCGGGGGGTTCTACAATGAGCAGTTCTTC CASSLSGGFYNEQFF
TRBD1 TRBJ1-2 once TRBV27 TGTGCCAGCAGCCGGGACAGGGCCTATGGCTACACCTTC CASSRDRAYGYTF
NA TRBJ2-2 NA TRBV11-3 TGTGCCAGCAGCTCACGGAGCGGTTCCGGGGAGCTGTTTTTT CASSSRSGSGELFF
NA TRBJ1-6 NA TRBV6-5 TGTGCCAGCAATAATCCGGGAGCGTATTCACCCCTCCACTTT CASNNPGAYSPLHF
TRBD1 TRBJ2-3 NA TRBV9 TGTGCCAGCAGCCCCCAGACAGGGCTGGTTACAGATACGCAGTATTTT CASSPQTGLVTDTQYF